The next 29 T cell receptor beta chains were all read from a single sample in a study of response to subunit inactivated influenza vaccine. TCRdb fed the RT-PCR reads into MiXCR, producing one record per CDR3 protein. The data show 650,000 to 800,000 distinct CDR3 sequences, with roughly 20% seen just once and approximately 11% held by the top ten. This specimen was PBMCs from blood, taken 5 days after vaccination. The receptors were gathered from a man in his fifties who received an inactivated influenza vaccine.

The chain is built from TRBV20-1 and TRBJ2-2; 9 bases map to TRBD1. Germline loops: CDR1 DFQATT, CDR2 SNEGSKA (reference sequence). The V gene end was trimmed by 5 bases and the J gene end by 6 bases; junction bases not matched to a gene: 7. The CDR3 runs to 14 residues. The CDR3 loop is CSAAGTGRAGELFF. The CDR3 coding sequence is TGCAGTGCTGCTGGGACAGGGAGGGCCGGGGAGCTGTTTTTT.

This clonotype appeared a few times. V is TRBV20-1 and J is TRBJ2-5; a weak D match, TRBD2 (6 bases). The CDR3 consists of 13 residues. Germline V lookup: CDR1 DFQATT, CDR2 SNEGSKA (reference sequence). Trimming took off 3 bases at V and 1 base at J, with 9 bases between the two ends. The CDR3 is CSASGGSQETQYF. CDR3 bases: TGCAGTGCTAGCGGGGGATCCCAAGAGACCCAGTACTTC.

The chain uses TRBV28 and TRBJ2-1; possibly TRBD1 or TRBD2 for D (5 bases each). The V and J ends lost 4 bases and 0 bases respectively, with 25 bases between them. The CDR3 consists of 20 residues. Germline V gene data show CDR1 as MDHEN and CDR2 as SYDVKM. The DNA of the CDR3 is TGTGCCAGCAGTTCGACTTGGGGCCAAACGTGGAGGAGCTCCTACAATGAGCAGTTCTTC. Amino acid sequence: CASSSTWGQTWRSSYNEQFF.

This chain uses TRBV5-1 with TRBJ2-5; the D gene is possibly TRBD2 (5 bases). Germline V gene sequence: CDR1 SGHRS, CDR2 YFSETQ. Trimming left V 0 bases short and J 7 bases short, with 13 bases between. The CDR3 extends over 14 amino acids. The CDR3 DNA sequence: TGCGCCAGCAGCTTGGGTGGAAACGAGGGGACCCAGTACTTC. It yields the protein CASSLGGNEGTQYF. The whole variable domain, remainder taken from reference TRBV5-1 and TRBJ2-5, is KAGVTQTPRYLIKTRGQQVTLSCSPISGHRSVSWYQQTPGQGLQFLFEYFSETQRNKGNFPGRFSGRQFSNSRSEMNVSTLELGDSALYLCASSLGGNEGTQYFGPGTRLLVL.

This clonotype was counted a few times. The V and J genes are TRBV24-1 and TRBJ2-1; 10 nucleotides match TRBD2. Germline-derived CDR1 and CDR2 are KGHDR and SFDVKD. The CDR3 runs to 16 residues. J lost 4 bases, V lost 3 bases, and 5 bases had no gene match. CDR3 coding DNA: TGTGCCACCAGTGATCGGACTAGCGGAGCTTACAATGAGCAGTTCTTC. This translates into CATSDRTSGAYNEQFF.

This rearrangement joins TRBV9 to TRBJ1-1; 7 bases agree with TRBD1. This CDR3 has 15 amino acids. Germline CDR1 SGDLS, CDR2 YYNGEE. V lost 0 bases to trimming and J lost 4 bases; unmatched junction nucleotides: 6. The CDR3 DNA is TGTGCCAGCAGCGTAGTCAGGGGGGGTAGCACTGAAGCTTTCTTT. This sequence encodes CASSVVRGGSTEAFF.

This clonotype has a handful of counts. V gene TRBV20-1 combines with J gene TRBJ2-5; 7 bases match TRBD1. The length of the CDR3 is 11 residues. Losses at the gene ends were 6 bases for V and 5 bases for J; bases not matched to a gene: 3. Germline V gene sequence: CDR1 DFQATT, CDR2 SNEGSKA (reference sequence). The CDR3 region has the DNA TGCAGTGCCGGACAGGAGGAGACCCAGTACTTC. The encoded protein is CSAGQEETQYF.

The rearrangement joins TRBV7-3 to TRBJ2-1, with 10 bases lining up with TRBD2. The CDR3 covers 14 residues. J lost 7 bases, V lost 5 bases, and 5 bases had no gene match. Germline V gene sequence: CDR1 SGHTA, CDR2 FQGTGA. This CDR3 reads CASSKSGRANEQFF. The CDR3 bases are TGTGCCAGCAGCAAAAGCGGGAGGGCAAATGAGCAGTTCTTC. Full variable domain (remainder filled in from reference TRBV7-3 and TRBJ2-1): GAGVSQTPSNKVTEKGKYVELRCDPISGHTALYWYRQSLGQGPEFLIYFQGTGAADDSGLPNDRFFAVRPEGSVSTLKIQRTERGDSAVYLCASSKSGRANEQFFGPGTRLTVL.

There are many counts of this clonotype. The V gene is TRBV29-1, the J gene TRBJ1-1; D is undetermined. Germline V gene lookup returns CDR1 SQVTM and CDR2 ANQGSEA. Trimming removed 7 bases from V and 1 base from J, with 13 bases in between. The CDR3 runs to 13 residues. The CDR3 nucleotides are TGCAGCGCAACCGGGGTTTCGAACACTGAAGCTTTCTTT. This gives the protein CSATGVSNTEAFF.

This clonotype was found many times. J is TRBJ2-7 and V is TRBV12-3 or TRBV12-4, with TRBD1 as a possible D gene (6 bases). Trimming removed 3 bases at V and 3 bases at J, with 9 bases between. This CDR3 spans 13 amino acids. CDR3 in DNA: TGTGCCAGCAGTTTTGCAGGGGACTACGAGCAGTACTTC. Its translation: CASSFAGDYEQYF.

This clonotype was counted a few times. The chain couples TRBV29-1 to TRBJ1-1; tentative D call: TRBD1 (5 bases). Trimming took off 6 bases at V and 0 bases at J, with 11 bases between the two ends. Germline lookup yields CDR1 SQVTM and CDR2 ANQGSEA. The CDR3 consists of 13 residues. The CDR3 sequence: CSVNGGLNTEAFF. Written as DNA, the CDR3 is TGCAGCGTGAACGGGGGGTTGAACACTGAAGCTTTCTTT.

The chain uses TRBV20-1 and TRBJ2-4; 7 bases match TRBD2. Looked up from germline, CDR1 is DFQATT and CDR2 is SNEGSKA (reference sequence). This CDR3 is built from 15 residues. V lost 2 bases and J lost 8; bases outside the gene matches: 12. CDR3 region: CSARLLDLGRDIQYF. The CDR3 DNA follows: TGCAGTGCTAGACTCCTCGACTTGGGGAGGGACATTCAGTACTTC.

This clonotype appeared a few times. The J gene is TRBJ2-1, the V gene TRBV5-6; tentatively, D is TRBD2 (7 bases). CDR1 and CDR2 (germline): SGHDT, YYEEEE. The CDR3 contains 15 residues. Trimming pared 3 bases from V and 1 base from J, leaving 11 bases between. The CDR3 nucleotides read TGTGCCAGCAGCTGGGGAGGGGGTTCCTACAATGAGCAGTTCTTC. Encoded protein: CASSWGGGSYNEQFF.

Comments on this clonotype: Its ends do not fully match the called genes, so a read error is possible. The CDR3 reads CSVPTTSGVTGTQYF. In DNA, the CDR3 is TGCAGCGTTCCGACCACTAGCGGGGTCACAGGTACGCAGTATTTT. The chain carries TRBV29-1 and TRBJ2-3; 10 positions match TRBD2. From germline, CDR1 is SQVTM and CDR2 ANQGSEA. The CDR3 has 15 residues.

This chain connects TRBV6-1 to TRBJ2-3, with 8 bases fitting TRBD2. Germline V gene lookup returns CDR1 MNHNS and CDR2 SASEGT. This CDR3 comprises 15 residues. J lost 1 base, V lost 7 bases, and 7 bases had no gene match. The DNA for the CDR3 is TGTGCCAGCAAGGAGAGGCGGGGGGGCACAGATACGCAGTATTTT. It codes for CASKERRGGTDTQYF.

The V call is TRBV6-2 or TRBV6-3, the J call TRBJ2-2, with D possibly matching TRBD2 (5 bases). V was clipped by 5 bases and J by 5 bases, with 12 bases between them. Germline V gene lookup returns CDR1 MNHEY and CDR2 SVGEGT. The CDR3 runs 14 residues. In DNA form, the CDR3 reads TGTGCCAGCAGTACCGCCCGGGGTACCGGGGAGCTGTTTTTT. Amino acids: CASSTARGTGELFF.

The chain joins TRBV11-2 to TRBJ2-1, with TRBD2 identical over 9 bases. The CDR3 extends over 15 amino acids. Germline lookup yields CDR1 SGHAT and CDR2 FQNNGV. The trim removed 3 bases at V and 6 bases at J, leaving 6 bases unmatched. The CDR3 DNA reads as TGTGCCAGCAGCTTGGGCGGGGGGGACATCAATGAGCAGTTCTTC. As protein: CASSLGGGDINEQFF.

This sequence joins TRBV7-9 and TRBJ2-1; 7 bases are shared with TRBD1. There are 12 residues in the CDR3. The ends lost 5 bases at V and 7 bases at J; junction bases unmatched: 2. Germline V lookup: CDR1 SEHNR, CDR2 FQNEAQ (reference sequence). The CDR3: CASSDRDNEQFF. CDR3 in DNA: TGTGCCAGCAGCGACAGGGATAATGAGCAGTTCTTC. The full variable domain, its missing parts supplied by reference TRBV7-9 and TRBJ2-1, is DTGVSQNPRHKITKRGQNVTFRCDPISEHNRLYWYRQTLGQGPEFLTYFQNEAQLEKSRLLSDRFSAERPKGSFSTLEIQRTEQGDSAMYLCASSDRDNEQFFGPGTRLTVL.

This clonotype has a count of ten or more. V usage is TRBV29-1 and J usage is TRBJ2-4; D unclear. CDR3 length: 13 residues. V was cut by 8 bases and J by 4 bases, with 15 bases left in between. Germline CDR1 is SQVTM and CDR2 is ANQGSEA. Here the CDR3 reads CSCRAATKNIQYF. In DNA, the CDR3 is TGCAGCTGTAGGGCAGCGACGAAAAACATTCAGTACTTC.

This clonotype has a handful of counts. CDR3 loop: CASSSGTGGVGDGYTF. CDR3 bases: TGTGCCAGCAGCTCCGGGACAGGGGGCGTTGGGGATGGCTACACCTTC. The rearrangement uses TRBV5-6 and TRBJ1-2; 12 positions agree with TRBD1. The CDR3 totals 16 residues. Trimming at V came to 3 bases and at J to 6 bases, leaving 9 bases not matched to a gene. Germline-derived CDR1 and CDR2 are SGHDT and YYEEEE.

The chain carries TRBV3-1 and TRBJ2-1; no reliable D call. The CDR3 loop spans 14 amino acids. Trimming removed 3 bases at V and 5 bases at J, with 11 bases between. CDR1 and CDR2 from the germline V gene are LGHDT and YNNKEL (reference sequence). CDR3 sequence: CASSQPTVHNEQFF. CDR3 in DNA: TGTGCCAGCAGCCAGCCGACGGTTCACAATGAGCAGTTCTTC.

The gene calls are TRBV5-8 and TRBJ1-5, with D uncertain. The germline gives CDR1 SGHTS, CDR2 YDEGEE. This CDR3 contains 15 residues. With 4 bases removed from V and 9 bases from J, the gap between germline ends came to 20 bases. CDR3 in amino acids: CASSPPGTVGWPQHF. CDR3 in DNA: TGTGCCAGCAGCCCACCGGGAACCGTGGGTTGGCCCCAGCATTTT.

The chain couples TRBV6-2 or TRBV6-3 to TRBJ2-7; D gene unclear. Germline assignment: CDR1 MNHEY and CDR2 SVGEGT. Trimming removed 4 bases at V and 2 bases at J, with 21 bases between. The CDR3 contains 17 residues. CDR3 coding DNA: TGTGCCAGCAGTTCTCTCGACTGGGGTGAGGTTACCTACGAGCAGTACTTC. Translating gives CASSSLDWGEVTYEQYF.

A few counts support this clonotype. The CDR3 DNA reads as TGCAGCGTTGAAGGCCTAGGCGGGGAGCTGTTTTTT. Encoded protein: CSVEGLGGELFF. The rearrangement links TRBV29-1 to TRBJ2-2; D is undetermined. Germline CDR1 is SQVTM and CDR2 is ANQGSEA. This CDR3 has 12 amino acids. The V and J ends lost 1 base and 7 bases respectively, with 7 bases between them.

The table lists this clonotype with many counts. V and J are TRBV24-1 and TRBJ2-3, with 8 bases aligning to TRBD1. Trimming at V came to 1 base and at J to 5 bases, leaving 4 bases not matched to a gene. Germline V lookup: CDR1 KGHDR, CDR2 SFDVKD. CDR3 length: 15 amino acids. CDR3 nucleotides: TGTGCCACCAGTGATTTCGGACAGGGTGGAGATACGCAGTATTTT. It translates to CATSDFGQGGDTQYF.

This clonotype was found a few times. V usage is TRBV20-1 and J usage is TRBJ2-3, with a possible D match to TRBD2 (6 bases). The CDR3 is made up of 14 amino acids. Germline V lookup: CDR1 DFQATT, CDR2 SNEGSKA (reference sequence). Trimming cost V 6 bases and J 1 base, with 14 bases left between them. The CDR3: CSATLAPRTDTQYF. DNA for the CDR3: TGCAGTGCAACTCTAGCGCCCCGCACAGATACGCAGTATTTT.

This clonotype turned up a few times. V gene TRBV5-1 combines with J gene TRBJ2-5, with TRBD2 matching over 12 bases. The CDR3 consists of 17 residues. J was trimmed by 2 bases and V by 3 bases; bases with no gene match: 8. Germline assignment: CDR1 SGHRS and CDR2 YFSETQ. This chain's CDR3 is CASSWSSGGVTQETQYF. The CDR3, as DNA: TGCGCCAGCAGCTGGTCTAGCGGGGGGGTTACTCAAGAGACCCAGTACTTC.

This chain links TRBV6-5 with TRBJ2-5; no clear D gene. CDR1 is MNHEY, CDR2 SVGAGI, per germline. The CDR3 is 12 amino acids. Trimming cost V 6 bases and J 5 bases, with 10 bases left between them. CDR3 sequence (DNA): TGTGCCAGCAGAAGTAGGGCTGAGACCCAGTACTTC. Residues: CASRSRAETQYF.

This clonotype turned up a few times. V and J are TRBV27 and TRBJ1-5; the D is unclear. The CDR3 is 14 residues long. Trimming cost V 4 bases and J 6 bases, with 13 bases left between them. CDR1 MNHEY and CDR2 SMNVEV come from the germline V gene (reference sequence). The CDR3, as DNA: TGTGCCAGCAGTTCTCTATTGGGCCCTCAGCCCCAGCATTTT. It encodes CASSSLLGPQPQHF.